The clone carrying this T cell receptor (beta chain) was recorded at least ten times. TCRdb re-called the multiplex PCR reads through MiXCR, storing one row per CDR3 protein. The data contain fewer than 90,000 distinct CDR3 sequences, approximately 31% of them singletons. The data were obtained in a study of breast tumors, draining lymph nodes, adjacent tissues. Trimming pared 4 bases from V and 3 bases from J, leaving 8 bases between. CDR1 and CDR2 (germline): SGHDT, YYEEEE. The CDR3 consists of 13 residues. Breast cancer patients provided tissue from their axillary draining lymph nodes. The origin of this receptor is a female donor with breast cancer. Some clones in this sample may be carry-over from other donors' samples. The material sequenced was axillary lymph node tissue. The chain is built from TRBV5-6 and TRBJ1-5; D is perhaps TRBD1 (6 bases). This CDR3 reads CASSRTANQPQHF. CDR3 DNA: TGTGCCAGCAGCCGGACAGCCAATCAGCCCCAGCATTTT.